This T cell receptor (beta chain) was documented in a study of regulatory T cells in long-lasting Graves disease. Time point indicated: newly diagnosed GD, antithyroid drugs for less than 3 months. Construction of the TCR library relied on RNA isolated from PBMCs. The sample holds many counts of this clonotype. Its antigen is still unknown. The CDR3 is made up of 15 amino acids. CDR1 is MNHNS and CDR2 is SASEGT in the germline V gene. The ends lost 2 bases at V and 4 bases at J; junction bases unmatched: 7. Assembly of TCR beta libraries relied on iRepertoire HTBI primers together with Arm-PCR of CDR3 regions. Original data processing: Sequenced samples collectively carried 55 to 80 TRBV and 12 to 15 TRBJ segments. MiXCR was run by TCRdb on the multiplex PCR reads, yielding one entry per CDR3 protein. The V and J calls were determined by TCRdb, not by the authors. The table includes 250,000 to 300,000 distinct CDR3 sequences, about 18% detected once.

Findings and limits, study-wide: Researchers examined only peripheral blood and not thyroid tissue.

This same sample was also part of a study on T cells in Graves' hyperthyroidism and ophthalmopathy. From that study: The HTBI primer set served for first-round RT-PCR of the TCR CDR3.

The source is a woman aged 25 to 45 with Graves disease. V gene TRBV6-1 combines with J gene TRBJ1-2; 7 bases match TRBD1. Source: peripheral blood mononuclear cells (PBMCs), taken at new diagnosis, from a patient treated with antithyroid drugs. The CDR3: CASSEQGGGSYGYTF. The CDR3 region has the DNA TGTGCCAGCAGTGAACAGGGGGGGGGCAGCTATGGCTACACCTTC.